A single sample is the source of the 15 T cell receptor beta chains below, sequenced in a study of CD8 T cells in ankylosing spondylitis. TCRdb passed the 5' RACE reads through MiXCR, listing each CDR3 protein once. The table records about 150,000 distinct CDR3 sequences, more than 40% of them present only once. Material for sequencing was synovial fluid, either unsorted or a sorted T cell fraction (not recorded which). The receptors derive from a male donor with ankylosing spondylitis.

The chain recombines TRBV12-3 or TRBV12-4 with TRBJ2-2; D call uncertain. The CDR3 loop spans 11 amino acids. V lost 5 bases and J lost 8, with 6 bases in between. CDR3 nucleotide sequence: TGTGCCAGCAGTCCCCCGGGGGAGCTGTTTTTT. Amino acids: CASSPPGELFF.

In this sample, this clonotype turned up many times. V and J are TRBV6-1 and TRBJ2-3; maybe TRBD1 (6 bases). Germline V gene lookup returns CDR1 MNHNS and CDR2 SASEGT. The V end was cut by 1 base, the J end by 2 bases, with 7 bases between. CDR3 length equals 14 residues. The CDR3 loop is CASSEGGHTDTQYF. CDR3 DNA: TGTGCCAGCAGTGAAGGGGGGCACACAGATACGCAGTATTTT.

There are a few counts of this clonotype. The genes are TRBV10-3 and TRBJ1-2, with D possibly matching TRBD1 (6 bases). There are 13 residues in the CDR3. V lost 6 bases, J lost 4 bases, and 12 bases lay in between. CDR1 is ENHRY, CDR2 SYGVKD, per germline. CDR3 coding DNA: TGTGCCATCAGGGAGGACAGCCTCTATGGCTACACCTTC. Its protein product is CAIREDSLYGYTF.

This clonotype was picked up a small number of times. The V and J genes are TRBV20-1 and TRBJ2-1; 11 nucleotides match TRBD2. Germline lookup yields CDR1 DFQATT and CDR2 SNEGSKA (reference sequence). The CDR3 totals 14 residues. V shed 7 bases and J 8 bases; nucleotides not matched to a gene: 10. CDR3 sequence reads: CSVPGLAVLDEQFF. In DNA, the CDR3 is TGCAGTGTCCCGGGACTAGCGGTTCTGGATGAGCAGTTCTTC.

The chain couples TRBV28 to TRBJ2-7; TRBD1 agrees at 10 bases. V gave up 3 bases and J gave up 5 bases; unmatched junction bases: 7. This CDR3 has 15 residues. CDR1 is MDHEN, CDR2 SYDVKM, per germline. CDR3 nucleotide sequence: TGTGCCAGCAGTTTGGGTGGGACAGGGGAACACGAGCAGTACTTC. Its protein product is CASSLGGTGEHEQYF.

This chain connects TRBV20-1 to TRBJ1-5; D gene uncertain. The V end was cut by 6 bases, the J end by 2 bases, with 20 bases between. This CDR3 region has 16 residues. Per the germline V gene, CDR1 is DFQATT and CDR2 is SNEGSKA (reference sequence). CDR3 DNA: TGCAGTGCGCAGCCCGGGTCGATTTGGGGCAATCAGCCCCAGCATTTT. It encodes CSAQPGSIWGNQPQHF.

The rearrangement joins TRBV5-1 to TRBJ1-1; 8 positions match TRBD1. The CDR3 sequence is 15 residues long. V dropped 7 bases and J dropped 0; count of bases not matched to a gene: 8. Germline CDR1 reads SGHRS; CDR2 reads YFSETQ. In nucleotides, the CDR3 is TGCGCCAGCGGCAGGGGGCTCTCTTTGAACACTGAAGCTTTCTTT. Its translation: CASGRGLSLNTEAFF.

The chain has TRBV13 and TRBJ1-1, with 8 nucleotides matching TRBD1. Germline CDR1 reads PRHDT; CDR2 reads FYEKMQ (reference sequence). V shed 5 bases and J 6 bases; nucleotides not matched to a gene: 8. The CDR3 consists of 14 residues. The CDR3 here is CASSAGTGVPEAFF. In DNA, the CDR3 is TGTGCCAGCAGCGCCGGGACAGGAGTCCCTGAAGCTTTCTTT.

This clonotype has a count of ten or more. V usage is TRBV7-9 and J usage is TRBJ2-1; a possible D gene is TRBD2 (6 bases). V was cut by 5 bases and J by 8 bases, with 10 bases left in between. CDR1 is SEHNR and CDR2 is FQNEAQ in the germline V gene (reference sequence). This CDR3 has 12 residues. This CDR3 is CASSPGLHEQFF. CDR3 nucleotides: TGTGCCAGCAGCCCGGGACTCCATGAGCAGTTCTTC.

This clonotype was picked up a small number of times. The CDR3 nucleotides read TGCGCCAGCAGTGAGTCCCTTCCCTACGAGCAGTACTTC. This codes for CASSESLPYEQYF. The chain joins TRBV10-2 to TRBJ2-7; D is undetermined. CDR1 is WSHSY, CDR2 SAAADI, per germline. V lost 0 bases to trimming and J lost 2 bases, with 5 bases between them. The CDR3 covers 13 residues.

This rearrangement joins TRBV5-5 to TRBJ2-5, with D perhaps TRBD1 (5 bases). V dropped 0 bases and J dropped 2 bases, with 11 bases sitting between them. Germline CDR1 reads SGHKS; CDR2 reads YYEKEE (reference sequence). This CDR3 comprises 15 residues. CDR3 in DNA: TGTGCCAGCAGCTTGGTTTGGCAGGGACAAGAGACCCAGTACTTC. This gives the protein CASSLVWQGQETQYF.

The rearrangement uses TRBV3-1 and TRBJ2-3; D call uncertain. CDR3 length: 17 amino acids. Trimming pared 4 bases from V and 6 bases from J, leaving 23 bases between. Germline V gene lookup returns CDR1 LGHDT and CDR2 YNNKEL (reference sequence). CDR3 sequence: CASSRAPVKQTRDTQYF. The CDR3 DNA is TGTGCCAGCAGCCGGGCGCCGGTGAAGCAGACCCGCGATACGCAGTATTTT.

CDR3 loop: CATAGFSYNEQFF. CDR3 sequence (DNA): TGTGCCACCGCAGGGTTTTCCTACAATGAGCAGTTCTTC. The chain combines TRBV2 with TRBJ2-1; a weak D match, TRBD1 (5 bases). V was cut by 10 bases and J by 1 base, with 11 bases left in between. CDR1 SNHLY and CDR2 FYNNEI come from the germline V gene. The CDR3 is 13 residues long.

This clonotype was observed a handful of times. V and J are TRBV27 and TRBJ2-3; D ambiguous. Trimming took off 5 bases at V and 3 bases at J, with 9 bases between the two ends. Looked up from germline, CDR1 is MNHEY and CDR2 is SMNVEV (reference sequence). This CDR3 spans 13 amino acids. In DNA form, the CDR3 reads TGTGCCAGCAGTCTAACGGGTACAGATACGCAGTATTTT. Its protein is CASSLTGTDTQYF.

J is TRBJ1-6 and V is TRBV28, with a possible D match to TRBD1 (5 bases). The CDR3 runs 14 residues. V was trimmed by 1 base and J by 10 bases, leaving 11 bases between them. The V gene's germline CDR1 is MDHEN and CDR2 SYDVKM. The DNA for the CDR3 is TGTGCCAGCAGTTTATCGGGGGGTCGCTCACCCCTCCACTTT. Its translation is CASSLSGGRSPLHF.